The sample holds one count of the clone carrying this T cell receptor beta chain. The sample belongs to a study of technical replicates of blood from a handful of donors. The CDR3 totals 16 residues. The V and J ends lost 0 bases and 0 bases respectively, with 9 bases between them. Looked up from germline, CDR1 is SGHRS and CDR2 is YFSETQ. Assay: immunoSEQ multiplex PCR; the TCRdb copy retains only in-frame clones and omits some. The sample includes tens of thousands of clones, roughly 98% of them seen just once. The V and J genes are TRBV5-1 and TRBJ2-2; D remains unclear. This receptor was taken from a human donor in good health. Specimen: T cells isolated from PBMCs. The chain's CDR3 is CASSLGPRTNTGELFF. For the CDR3, the DNA is TGCGCCAGCAGCTTGGGGCCCCGTACGAACACCGGGGAGCTGTTTTTT.